This TCR beta chain was sequenced for a study of OX40 agonist ivuxolimab in advanced cancers. Across the study: Prior checkpoint blockade (anti-PD-1, anti-PD-L1 or anti-CTLA-4) was permitted; under 50% had it. Whole-study results and caveats: Still undetermined is the antigen specificity of the expanded peripheral T cells. Certain nonresponding patients likewise had low normalized T-cell clonal expansion. Patients with a partial response at 0.1-3.0 mg/kg had among the lowest clonal expansion.

V was pared by 3 bases and J by 5 bases, with 18 bases between. The V gene's germline CDR1 is SGDLS and CDR2 YYNGEE. This CDR3 spans 16 amino acids. This table comes from immunoSEQ multiplex PCR, and its TCRdb copy is limited to in-frame clones, with some not included. There are approximately 48,000 clones in the sample; 85% to 90% occur only once, and 10% lies in the top ten. With regard to this clone: The target antigen is unknown.

Specimen: CD4+ or CD8+ T cells sorted from blood, collected in a trial of the OX40 agonist ivuxolimab. V and J are TRBV9 and TRBJ2-1, with D possibly being TRBD2 (5 bases). The sequence derives from an adult with an advanced solid tumor such as melanoma, head and neck, liver or kidney cancer. This CDR3 reads CASSDQAVEGHNEQFF. CDR3 DNA: TGTGCCAGCAGCGACCAAGCGGTTGAAGGCCACAATGAGCAGTTCTTC.